This TCR beta chain was identified during a study of blood T cells in healthy people across ages. CDR3 length equals 16 residues. V lost 6 bases to trimming and J lost 0 bases, with 15 bases between them. Germline CDR1 reads SGHTA; CDR2 reads FQGNSA. The study's findings and limits: Roughly linear age-related decline in beta diversity appeared, significant by age 40.

The authors ran a second PCR of roughly 6 to 12 cycles using a sample-barcoded 5' primer and a J-beta primer mix. With 12 random nucleotides, a template-switch adaptor tagged each individual cDNA molecule. TCRdb analysed the 5' RACE reads with MiXCR anew, one entry per CDR3 protein. The sample includes hundreds of thousands of distinct CDR3 sequences, 45% to 50% of them seen just once. This clonotype has only a few counts. Its cognate antigen is unknown. The TCR originated in a woman aged 55-69 years in good health. V usage is TRBV7-2 and J usage is TRBJ2-1; D perhaps matches TRBD2 (5 bases). Sequencing used blood. CDR3 sequence reads: CASRRVSGFSYNEQFF. In nucleotides, the CDR3 is TGTGCCAGCAGGCGGGTCAGCGGCTTCTCCTACAATGAGCAGTTCTTC.